This entry lists 21 T cell receptor beta chains sequenced from one sample in a study of a mutant IDH1 vaccine in newly diagnosed glioma. Time point defined: week 35, safety follow-up. The study gave 300 ug of mutant IDH1 20-mer peptide per vaccine dose, with topical imiquimod. These TCRs are of unknown antigen specificity. Repertoires were generated with immunoSEQ multiplex PCR, while TCRdb's copy carries only in-frame clones and drops some. The sample has fewer than 30,000 clones, 83% seen once. The specimen comprised PBMCs, sampled from a glioma patient whose treatment included an IDH1 peptide vaccine. The source of these receptors is a man aged 25-45 years with glioma.

This chain connects TRBV5-6 to TRBJ1-2, with 10 bases fitting TRBD1. Trimming cost V 3 bases and J 5 bases; bases outside gene matches: 1. Germline V CDR1 and CDR2: SGHDT, YYEEEE. The CDR3 is 13 amino acids. The CDR3 loop reads CASSWDRGYGYTF. For the CDR3, the DNA is TGTGCCAGCAGCTGGGACAGGGGTTATGGCTACACCTTC. The full variable domain, rest sourced from reference TRBV5-6 and TRBJ1-2, is DAGVTQSPTHLIKTRGQQVTLRCSPKSGHDTVSWYQQALGQGPQFIFQYYEEEERQRGNFPDRFSGHQFPNYSSELNVNALLLGDSALYLCASSWDRGYGYTFGSGTRLTVV.

The chain carries TRBV18 and TRBJ2-7, with 9 bases matching TRBD1. CDR3 size: 14 residues. Trimming removed 6 bases from V and 0 bases from J; junction bases left unmatched: 3. Germline values: CDR1 KGHSH, CDR2 LQKENI. The CDR3 loop reads CASSGQGHSYEQYF. The CDR3 region has the DNA TGTGCCAGCTCGGGACAGGGCCACTCCTACGAGCAGTACTTC.

In DNA form, the CDR3 reads TGCGCCAGCAGCCTGGACGACTACGAGCAGTACTTC. This gives the protein CASSLDDYEQYF. The chain couples TRBV5-1 to TRBJ2-7; no clear D. V lost 4 bases and J lost 3, with 8 bases in between. Germline V gene sequence: CDR1 SGHRS, CDR2 YFSETQ. The CDR3 covers 12 residues.

This rearrangement joins TRBV5-1 to TRBJ1-2; D remains unclear. From germline, CDR1 is SGHRS and CDR2 YFSETQ. V lost 0 bases to trimming and J lost 0 bases, with 12 bases between them. The CDR3 is 16 residues long. The CDR3 DNA reads TGCGCCAGCAGCTTGGCGCAGGCCCTTACTAACTATGGCTACACCTTC. Its translation is CASSLAQALTNYGYTF.

This clone was detected a few times. The chain carries TRBV30 and TRBJ1-5; D perhaps matches TRBD1 (5 bases). The CDR3 is 13 amino acids. Germline V gives CDR1 GTSNPN, CDR2 SVGIG (reference sequence). Trimming pared 3 bases from V and 6 bases from J, leaving 12 bases between. The CDR3 bases are TGTGCCTGGAGCCGGAAGGGGAGTCAGCCCCAGCATTTT. Translating gives CAWSRKGSQPQHF.

This clone has a single count. The V gene is TRBV5-6, the J gene TRBJ2-5, with a possible D match to TRBD2 (5 bases). Germline CDR1 and CDR2: SGHDT and YYEEEE. Trimming left V 0 bases short and J 4 bases short, with 10 bases between. CDR3 length: 14 amino acids. The CDR3 sequence: CASSLAGIGETQYF. As DNA, the CDR3 is TGTGCCAGCAGCTTGGCGGGGATTGGAGAGACCCAGTACTTC.

The J gene is TRBJ2-2, the V gene TRBV5-6; D tentatively fits TRBD1 or TRBD2 (5 bases each). The CDR3 is made up of 16 amino acids. Trimming stripped 1 base from V and 7 bases from J, with 17 bases between. In germline, CDR1 is SGHDT, CDR2 YYEEEE. CDR3 residues: CASSLRISGPSGELFF. CDR3 DNA: TGTGCCAGCAGCTTGCGCATCTCGGGGCCCAGCGGGGAGCTGTTTTTT.

The chain recombines TRBV9 with TRBJ2-2, with unresolved D. Trimming took 4 bases from V and 0 from J, leaving 7 bases between them. Germline loops: CDR1 SGDLS, CDR2 YYNGEE. The CDR3 extends over 14 amino acids. CDR3 in amino acids: CASSPPTNTGELFF. CDR3 in DNA: TGTGCCAGCAGCCCCCCTACGAACACCGGGGAGCTGTTTTTT.

The genes are TRBV7-9 and TRBJ1-2; D remains unclear. Looked up from germline, CDR1 is SEHNR and CDR2 is FQNEAQ (reference sequence). V lost 5 bases to trimming and J lost 4 bases, with 11 bases between them. The CDR3 covers 13 residues. CDR3 sequence: CASSQAGGYGYTF. Here the CDR3 DNA reads TGTGCCAGCAGCCAAGCGGGCGGCTATGGCTACACCTTC. Full variable domain (remainder filled in from reference TRBV7-9 and TRBJ1-2): DTGVSQNPRHKITKRGQNVTFRCDPISEHNRLYWYRQTLGQGPEFLTYFQNEAQLEKSRLLSDRFSAERPKGSFSTLEIQRTEQGDSAMYLCASSQAGGYGYTFGSGTRLTVV.

J is TRBJ2-7 and V is TRBV5-6; possible D gene TRBD2, 6 bases. The germline V gene encodes CDR1 SGHDT and CDR2 YYEEEE. The ends were cut back, 1 base at V and 6 bases at J, with 11 bases in the middle. The CDR3 spans 13 residues. The CDR3 DNA sequence: TGTGCCAGCAGCTTGCCTAGCGCGGCCGAGCAGTACTTC. It yields the protein CASSLPSAAEQYF.

This rearrangement joins TRBV19 to TRBJ1-1, with D perhaps matching TRBD1 (5 bases). This CDR3 spans 15 amino acids. The germline V and J ends were trimmed by 9 bases and 1 base, with 18 bases remaining between them. Germline assignment: CDR1 LNHDA and CDR2 SQIVND (reference sequence). The CDR3 sequence is CASESTGRGNTEAFF. CDR3 sequence (DNA): TGTGCCAGCGAATCTACGGGACGAGGGAACACTGAAGCTTTCTTT.

This clone has just a few counts. The rearrangement links TRBV6-5 to TRBJ1-1; TRBD1 agrees at 7 bases. V was clipped by 10 bases and J by 0 bases; unmatched bases: 2. This CDR3 contains 12 residues. Germline loops: CDR1 MNHEY, CDR2 SVGAGI. CDR3 nucleotides: TGTGCCATCCAGGGGGTGAACACTGAAGCTTTCTTT. It encodes CAIQGVNTEAFF.

As for this clone: A read error may account for a junction end that differs from germline. The chain carries TRBV19 and TRBJ2-2; 14 bases line up with TRBD2. Looked up from germline, CDR1 is LNHDA and CDR2 is SQIVND (reference sequence). This CDR3 is 17 amino acids long. The CDR3 coding sequence is TGTGCGAGTACGGGACTAGCGGGAGTGGCGAACACCGGGGAGCTGTTTTTT. It encodes CASTGLAGVANTGELFF.

This chain joins TRBV6-6 and TRBJ2-7; 7 bases line up with TRBD2. The V segment lost 0 bases and the J segment 3 bases; nucleotides outside the gene matches: 5. This CDR3 spans 15 amino acids. CDR1 and CDR2 (germline): MNHNY, SVGAGI (reference sequence). The CDR3 DNA sequence: TGTGCCAGCAGTTACTCTGGCGGGAGTGGCTACGAGCAGTACTTC. It codes for CASSYSGGSGYEQYF.

In nucleotides, the CDR3 is TGCGCCAGCAGCTTGGCCCCAGGGACTAACACTGAAGCTTTCTTT. It codes for CASSLAPGTNTEAFF. The chain couples TRBV5-1 to TRBJ1-1; D possibly corresponds to TRBD1 (5 bases). The CDR3 length is 15 residues. The V gene's germline CDR1 is SGHRS and CDR2 YFSETQ. The ends were cut back, 0 bases at V and 2 bases at J, with 11 bases in the middle. Complete variable domain (other parts from reference TRBV5-1 and TRBJ1-1): KAGVTQTPRYLIKTRGQQVTLSCSPISGHRSVSWYQQTPGQGLQFLFEYFSETQRNKGNFPGRFSGRQFSNSRSEMNVSTLELGDSALYLCASSLAPGTNTEAFFGQGTRLTVV.

The J gene is TRBJ1-3, the V gene TRBV11-2; maybe TRBD1 (6 bases). V was pared by 0 bases and J by 0 bases, with 21 bases between. In germline, CDR1 is SGHAT, CDR2 FQNNGV. The CDR3 is 20 amino acids. CDR3 nucleotides: TGTGCCAGCAGCTTAGATTGGGACACCCCAGGAAGGGGCTCTGGAAACACCATATATTTT. Protein product: CASSLDWDTPGRGSGNTIYF.

V gene TRBV7-2 combines with J gene TRBJ2-3, with TRBD2 identical over 16 bases. The V gene's germline CDR1 is SGHTA and CDR2 FQGNSA. V shed 1 base and J 5 bases; nucleotides not matched to a gene: 6. CDR3 length: 18 amino acids. Here the CDR3 DNA reads TGTGCCAGCAGCTTAGTCGGGACTAGCGGGGGGGCAAGAGATACGCAGTATTTT. This encodes CASSLVGTSGGARDTQYF.

The rearrangement joins TRBV29-1 to TRBJ2-5; tentative D call: TRBD2 (6 bases). The CDR3 is made up of 12 amino acids. The V and J ends lost 7 bases and 5 bases respectively, with 14 bases between them. The germline V gene has CDR1 SQVTM and CDR2 ANQGSEA. CDR3 region: CSADYTGETQYF. CDR3 DNA sequence: TGCAGCGCGGACTACACCGGGGAGACCCAGTACTTC.

The V and J genes are TRBV30 and TRBJ1-5; 8 nucleotides match TRBD1. This CDR3 is 13 amino acids long. Germline assignment: CDR1 GTSNPN and CDR2 SVGIG (reference sequence). With 2 bases clipped from V and 4 bases from J, the junction kept 1 base outside the gene matches. This CDR3 is CAWSYRGNQPQHF. CDR3 nucleotides: TGTGCCTGGAGTTACAGGGGGAATCAGCCCCAGCATTTT.

The CDR3 loop reads CASSPRGATNEKLFF. CDR3 coding DNA: TGTGCCAGCAGCCCTAGGGGTGCAACTAATGAAAAACTGTTTTTT. The gene calls are TRBV5-6 and TRBJ1-4, with a possible D match to TRBD1 (5 bases). V was cut by 4 bases and J by 0 bases, with 10 bases left in between. In germline, CDR1 is SGHDT, CDR2 YYEEEE. The CDR3 has 15 amino acids.

The chain joins TRBV5-1 to TRBJ1-4, with D tentatively TRBD1 (6 bases). Germline values: CDR1 SGHRS, CDR2 YFSETQ. There are 14 residues in the CDR3. Trimming removed 0 bases at V and 8 bases at J, with 11 bases between. The CDR3 DNA follows: TGCGCCAGCAGCTTGGGAACAGGGAGGGAAAAACTGTTTTTT. It translates to CASSLGTGREKLFF.